The 23 T cell receptor beta chains reported below all come from one sample, sequenced in a study of T cell clonality in common variable immunodeficiency. Notes on the study in general: Reportedly, TCR beta sequences from common variable immunodeficiency showed fewer deletions and N-nucleotide insertions.

Generated by immunoSEQ multiplex PCR, the TCRdb table keeps only in-frame clones and is missing some. In all, the sample yields about 15,000 clones. For these TCRs, the target antigens are not known. Sequencing used peripheral blood mononuclear cells. Every receptor here comes from a human donor with common variable immunodeficiency.

This clone shows up as medium-sized by frequency. The observed sequence ends 3 residues before the CDR3 terminus, with the missing tail filled in from the germline J gene. The rearrangement joins TRBV29-1 to TRBJ2-1; no definite D call. The germline V and J ends were trimmed by 3 bases and 4 bases, with 7 bases remaining between them. The CDR3 spans 12 residues. In germline, CDR1 is SQVTM, CDR2 ANQGSEA. CDR3 amino acids: CSVEARYNEQFF. The covered CDR3 bases are TGCAGCGTTGAGGCTAGGTACAATGAG.

For this clone: The read is 3 residues too short to cover the CDR3 end, so that end is filled in from the germline J gene. The rearrangement links TRBV19 to TRBJ2-2, with 13 bases aligning to TRBD2. CDR1 LNHDA and CDR2 SQIVND come from the germline V gene (reference sequence). The CDR3 runs to 16 residues. V was clipped by 8 bases and J by 6 bases; unmatched bases: 9. This CDR3 is CASGSLAGGPSGELFF. Incomplete CDR3 DNA: TGTGCCAGTGGCTCACTAGCGGGAGGGCCCTCCGGGGAG.

Turning to this clone: The read comes to an end 3 residues before the CDR3 does, leaving the germline J gene to fill in the end. J is TRBJ2-7 and V is TRBV5-6; TRBD2 is a possible D gene (6 bases). The germline V gene has CDR1 SGHDT and CDR2 YYEEEE. This CDR3 has 14 amino acids. V lost 4 bases and J 3 bases, leaving 14 bases between the germline ends. CDR3 DNA, as far as it was read: TGTGCCAGCAGCCCGGTCTCCGGGGGCTACGAG. The encoded protein is CASSPVSGGYE. The full-length CDR3 reads as CASSPVSGGYEQYF.

Note on this clone: The read ends 3 residues shy of where the CDR3 ends; the end is completed using the germline J gene. This sequence joins TRBV7-3 and TRBJ2-7, with 7 bases that match TRBD1. The V gene end was trimmed by 6 bases and the J gene end by 0 bases; junction bases not matched to a gene: 5. Per the germline V gene, CDR1 is SGHTA and CDR2 is FQGTGA. The length of the CDR3 is 14 residues. CDR3 amino acids: CASSPRDSSYEQYF. CDR3 bases read: TGTGCCAGCAGTCCCCGGGACAGCTCCTACGAG.

CDR3 bases read: TGTGCCGTGAGACGGGACAACGGTCACCAAGAGACC. Translated: CAVRRDNGHQET. Given in full, the CDR3 is CAVRRDNGHQETQYF. The rearrangement links TRBV6-2 or TRBV6-3 to TRBJ2-5; tentatively, D is TRBD1 (6 bases). The CDR3 goes on 3 residues after the read ends, and that part is filled in from the germline J gene. Germline V gene data show CDR1 as MNHEY and CDR2 as SVGEGT. CDR3 length: 15 amino acids. Trimming left V 11 bases short and J 0 bases short, with 19 bases between.

This clone is identified as medium-sized (0.01 to 0.1%) from frequency. The CDR3 is cut off 3 residues early in the read; its end comes from the germline J gene. V and J are TRBV7-2 and TRBJ2-1, with TRBD2 as a possible D gene (6 bases). Trimming stripped 5 bases from V and 5 bases from J, with 10 bases between. This CDR3 is 13 amino acids long. Germline V lookup: CDR1 SGHTA, CDR2 FQGNSA. CDR3 DNA (partial): TGTGCCAGCAGCCATAGCGGCCACAATGAG. Its protein product is CASSHSGHNE. The full CDR3 reads CASSHSGHNEQFF.

CDR3 in amino acids: CASSLHSLGAGTDTQYF. CDR3 bases read: TGTGCCAGCAGCTTACACTCATTAGGGGCGGGCACAGATACG. The chain has TRBV7-8 and TRBJ2-3, with D possibly being TRBD1 (5 bases). Sequencing ends 3 residues short of the CDR3 end; the germline J gene provides the rest. V shed 2 bases and J shed 1 base, with 16 bases lying between them. This CDR3 comprises 17 residues. Germline V gene data show CDR1 as SGHVS and CDR2 as FQNEAQ.

According to its frequency, this clone is medium-sized. The CDR3 extends 3 residues past the end of the read, so its final part is completed from the germline J gene. V is TRBV11-2 and J is TRBJ1-2; TRBD1 might be the D (5 bases). Between the trimmed V and J ends, which lost 0 bases and 7 bases, there was a span of 6 bases. CDR3 size: 12 residues. CDR1 is SGHAT and CDR2 is FQNNGV in the germline V gene. CDR3 DNA (partial): TGTGCCAGCAGCTTAGAAGGGGCTGGC. Its protein is CASSLEGAG. The entire CDR3 is CASSLEGAGYTF.

Remarks on this clone: The sequence runs out 3 residues before the end of the CDR3; the remainder is reconstructed from the germline J gene. This chain links TRBV20-1 with TRBJ2-3; 9 bases map to TRBD2. The CDR3 extends over 12 amino acids. In germline, CDR1 is DFQATT, CDR2 SNEGSKA (reference sequence). Partial CDR3 DNA: TGCAGTGCTAGCCTAGCGGGAAGCACG. Translated: CSASLAGST. The whole CDR3 sequence is CSASLAGSTQYF.

Regarding this clone: The read halts 3 residues ahead of the CDR3 end, with the missing end drawn from the germline J gene. V usage is TRBV19 and J usage is TRBJ2-7, with 7 bases aligning to TRBD2. Germline V lookup: CDR1 LNHDA, CDR2 SQIVND (reference sequence). The J segment lost 0 bases and the V segment lost 6 bases, leaving 2 bases of the junction unmatched. The CDR3 has 13 residues. CDR3 bases read: TGTGCCAGTAGAAGCGGGAACTCCTACGAG. Translated, it gives CASRSGNSYE. The entire CDR3 protein is CASRSGNSYEQYF.

About this clone itself: The read ends 3 residues early relative to the CDR3; the germline J gene fills the gap. This chain links TRBV2 with TRBJ1-3, with D unresolved. Looked up from germline, CDR1 is SNHLY and CDR2 is FYNNEI. The V end was cut by 1 base, the J end by 0 bases, with 7 bases between. The CDR3 covers 15 residues. CDR3 amino acids: CASSEGSNSGNTIYF. The CDR3 DNA, read in part, is TGTGCCAGCAGTGAAGGGTCTAACTCTGGAAACACC.

On this clone: The read finishes 3 residues shy of the CDR3 end, and the germline J gene is used to complete it. The chain couples TRBV19 to TRBJ1-4; 7 positions agree with TRBD1. V shed 4 bases and J 7 bases; nucleotides not matched to a gene: 9. The germline V gene has CDR1 LNHDA and CDR2 SQIVND (reference sequence). The CDR3 spans 15 residues. CDR3 DNA, as far as it was read: TGTGCCAGTAGTACCACCGGGACAGCTGGTGAAAAA. Amino acid sequence: CASSTTGTAGEK. The whole CDR3 is CASSTTGTAGEKLFF.

Concerning this clone: The CDR3 end falls 3 residues outside the read, so it is completed with the germline J gene. V gene TRBV19 combines with J gene TRBJ1-6, with D tentatively TRBD1 (6 bases). The CDR3 spans 15 residues. In germline, CDR1 is LNHDA, CDR2 SQIVND (reference sequence). V was clipped by 7 bases and J by 7 bases, with 17 bases between them. CDR3 DNA (partial): TGTGCCAGTACTTACACCAGGGGTGGGAATTCACCC. Translated, it gives CASTYTRGGNSP. The CDR3 as a whole reads CASTYTRGGNSPLHF.

For this clone: The read ends 3 residues shy of where the CDR3 ends; the end is completed using the germline J gene. The chain is built from TRBV7-3 and TRBJ2-7; 10 bases match TRBD1. Germline V gene sequence: CDR1 SGHTA, CDR2 FQGTGA. Germline trimming cut 6 bases from V and 6 bases from J; bases unmatched to any gene: 5. This CDR3 comprises 13 residues. CDR3 bases read: TGTGCCAGCAGTGCTGACAGGGGGCGCGAG. This translates into CASSADRGRE. The full CDR3 protein reads CASSADRGREQYF. The whole variable domain, filled in from reference TRBV7-3 and TRBJ2-7, reads GAGVSQTPSNKVTEKGKYVELRCDPISGHTALYWYRQSLGQGPEFLIYFQGTGAADDSGLPNDRFFAVRPEGSVSTLKIQRTERGDSAVYLCASSADRGREQYFGPGTRLTVT.

Details on this clone: Coverage ceases 3 residues before the CDR3 finishes, and the germline J gene fills in the end. The rearrangement joins TRBV20-1 to TRBJ2-3; 10 bases align to TRBD2. The V gene's germline CDR1 is DFQATT and CDR2 SNEGSKA (reference sequence). The CDR3 is made up of 14 amino acids. V was clipped by 7 bases and J by 6 bases; unmatched bases: 10. The CDR3: CSVAMSGRVDTQYF. Partial CDR3 DNA: TGCAGTGTCGCGATGAGCGGGAGGGTCGATACG.

About this clone: The read finishes 3 residues shy of the CDR3 end, and the germline J gene is used to complete it. The chain recombines TRBV29-1 with TRBJ2-1; 9 bases match TRBD1. Germline CDR1 and CDR2: SQVTM and ANQGSEA. Trimming took 7 bases from V and 8 from J; bases not matched to a gene: 6. There are 12 residues in the CDR3. The sequenced part of the CDR3 DNA is TGCAGCGAAGGGACAGGGTGGGATGAG. Protein product: CSEGTGWDE. The whole CDR3 protein reads CSEGTGWDEQFF.

About this clone itself: The read gets to within 3 residues of the CDR3 end, and the germline J gene fills in the rest. J is TRBJ2-7 and V is TRBV7-6; 9 bases line up with TRBD2. The V gene end was trimmed by 2 bases and the J gene end by 4 bases; junction bases not matched to a gene: 6. The CDR3 consists of 15 residues. CDR1 is SGHVS and CDR2 is FNYEAQ in the germline V gene. The covered CDR3 bases are TGTGCCAGCAGCTTACCTAGCGGGAAAACTTACGAG. It translates to CASSLPSGKTYE. The CDR3 as a whole reads CASSLPSGKTYEQYF. Full variable domain (rest looked up from reference TRBV7-6 and TRBJ2-7): GAGVSQSPRYKVTKRGQDVALRCDPISGHVSLYWYRQALGQGPEFLTYFNYEAQQDKSGLPNDRFSAERPEGSISTLTIQRTEQRDSAMYRCASSLPSGKTYEQYFGPGTRLTVT.

Note on this clone: The read terminates 3 residues before the CDR3 end, so the remaining end is supplied by the germline J gene. The V call is TRBV11-3, the J call TRBJ1-1; 7 bases align to TRBD1. Looked up from germline, CDR1 is SGHNT and CDR2 is YENEEA. The V gene end was trimmed by 1 base and the J gene end by 7 bases; junction bases not matched to a gene: 6. This CDR3 spans 14 amino acids. CDR3 protein: CASSLGQGRGEAFF. The covered CDR3 bases are TGTGCCAGCAGCTTAGGACAGGGAAGAGGTGAA. Complete variable domain (other parts from reference TRBV11-3 and TRBJ1-1): EAGVVQSPRYKIIEKKQPVAFWCNPISGHNTLYWYLQNLGQGPELLIRYENEEAVDDSQLPKDRFSAERLKGVDSTLKIQPAELGDSAVYLCASSLGQGRGEAFFGQGTRLTVV.

A note on this clone: Coverage ceases 3 residues before the CDR3 finishes, and the germline J gene fills in the end. The V and J genes are TRBV7-8 and TRBJ2-5; tentatively, D is TRBD1 (6 bases). The V gene's germline CDR1 is SGHVS and CDR2 FQNEAQ. This CDR3 has 15 residues. The ends were cut back, 1 base at V and 3 bases at J, with 12 bases in the middle. Partial CDR3 DNA: TGTGCCAGCAGCTTAGGGACACAGGGCGAAGAGACC. Its translation: CASSLGTQGEET. From start to end, the CDR3 is CASSLGTQGEETQYF.

In regard to this clone: Read data end 3 residues before the CDR3 end; the end is taken from the germline J gene. J is TRBJ2-7 and V is TRBV30; D may be TRBD2 (5 bases). CDR3 length: 13 amino acids. Trimming removed 1 base from V and 4 bases from J, with 11 bases in between. Germline values: CDR1 GTSNPN, CDR2 SVGIG (reference sequence). The DNA read from the CDR3 is TGTGCCTGGAGTGGCCGTATAGCGTACGAG. This gives the protein CAWSGRIAYE. The entire CDR3 protein reads CAWSGRIAYEQYF.

On this clone: The CDR3 end is not reached by the read, which stops 3 residues before it; the germline J gene fills it in. The chain has TRBV7-9 and TRBJ2-7; 13 positions agree with TRBD2. V lost 5 bases to trimming and J lost 6 bases; unmatched junction nucleotides: 7. Germline V gives CDR1 SEHNR, CDR2 FQNEAQ (reference sequence). The CDR3 has 15 amino acids. The CDR3 region is CASSPGTSGEAEQYF. Incomplete CDR3 DNA: TGTGCCAGCAGCCCAGGGACTAGCGGGGAGGCCGAG.

Of note for this clone: The read halts 3 residues ahead of the CDR3 end, with the missing end drawn from the germline J gene. The chain employs TRBV30 and TRBJ2-2; tentative D call: TRBD2 (5 bases). Trimming shortened V by 0 bases and J by 1 base, and 12 bases separated the two germline ends. This CDR3 spans 16 amino acids. Germline loops: CDR1 GTSNPN, CDR2 SVGIG (reference sequence). The CDR3 protein is CAWSVRGGLNTGELFF. CDR3 DNA (partial): TGTGCCTGGAGTGTACGGGGTGGATTGAACACCGGGGAG. Drawing the rest from reference TRBV30 and TRBJ2-2, the complete variable domain is SQTIHQWPATLVQPVGSPLSLECTVEGTSNPNLYWYRQAAGRGLQLLFYSVGIGQISSEVPQNLSASRPQDRQFILSSKKLLLSDSGFYLCAWSVRGGLNTGELFFGEGSRLTVL.

Note on this clone: The CDR3 extends 3 residues past the end of the read, so its final part is completed from the germline J gene. The chain has TRBV7-9 and TRBJ2-5; TRBD2 might be the D (6 bases). The V end lost 2 bases, the J end lost 5 bases, and 12 bases lay between the germline ends. Germline CDR1 is SEHNR and CDR2 is FQNEAQ (reference sequence). This CDR3 has 14 residues. The sequenced CDR3 bases are TGTGCCAGCAGCTTATGGCCAGGGAGGGAGACC. Its translation: CASSLWPGRET. In full, the CDR3 reads CASSLWPGRETQYF.